This T cell receptor beta chain was profiled in a study of blood T cell repertoires in COVID-19. Study-level background: The study drew acute and convalescent COVID-19 samples from the United States, Italy and Spain. Sample material is recorded as cDNA or gDNA derived from T cells, B-cell-depleted T cells, or PBMCs.

In Seattle, patients joined the study during active infection and were tracked longitudinally. Clones were sequenced by immunoSEQ multiplex PCR, and TCRdb holds only the in-frame ones, with some missing. The sample carries 150,000 or so clones, more than 75% recorded once. The CDR3 spans 16 residues. The V gene's germline CDR1 is SGHTA and CDR2 FQGNSA. Losses at the gene ends were 5 bases for V and 9 bases for J; bases not matched to a gene: 14. The rearrangement uses TRBV7-2 and TRBJ2-1, with TRBD1 matching over 9 bases. The receptor comes from a woman aged 45-60 years with COVID-19, enrolled during active disease. What was sequenced was peripheral blood. CDR3 sequence reads: CASSKMNPGQGIEQFF. The CDR3, as DNA: TGTGCCAGCAGCAAAATGAACCCGGGACAGGGTATTGAGCAGTTCTTC.